Listed below are T cell receptor beta chains from one sample, sequenced in a study of OX40 agonist ivuxolimab in advanced cancers. The assay was immunoSEQ multiplex PCR, and TCRdb's table has in-frame clones only and misses some. This sample has 15,000 or so clones, with less than 90% found just once. The material was CD4+ or CD8+ T cells sorted from blood, obtained in a trial of the OX40 agonist ivuxolimab. Receptor source: an adult with an advanced solid tumor such as melanoma, head and neck, liver or kidney cancer. Both conserved end residues are part of each CDR3. The D gene is left open where the match is weak. Where a row states a size, it is once, few, many or the class of an expanded clone; other rows omit it.

v_call	clone_size	j_call	d_call	cdr3_aa	cdr3_nt
TRBV19	.	TRBJ1-4	TRBD1	CASSPWDRANEKLFF	TGTGCCAGTAGCCCGTGGGACAGGGCGAATGAAAAACTGTTTTTT
TRBV9	once	TRBJ2-5	.	CASSASGSGTQETQYF	TGTGCCAGCAGCGCATCGGGTAGCGGTACCCAAGAGACCCAGTACTTC
TRBV27	.	TRBJ1-2	.	CASSPGDFGYTF	TGTGCCAGCAGCCCCGGAGATTTTGGCTACACCTTC
TRBV5-1	.	TRBJ2-7	.	CATSVQTSYEQYF	TGCGCCACCTCAGTCCAAACTTCCTACGAGCAGTACTTC
TRBV28	.	TRBJ1-5	.	CASHPEGGLQPQHF	TGTGCCAGCCACCCAGAGGGGGGCTTACAGCCCCAGCATTTT
TRBV9	.	TRBJ1-2	.	CASSVGGGAGGYTF	TGTGCCAGCAGCGTAGGAGGAGGGGCGGGGGGCTACACCTTC
TRBV15	.	TRBJ2-7	.	CATSRDRGGVTYEQYF	TGTGCCACCAGCAGAGATCGAGGGGGAGTCACCTACGAGCAGTACTTC
TRBV7-8	once	TRBJ2-7	.	CASSSRSYEQYF	TGTGCCAGCAGCTCGAGATCCTACGAGCAGTACTTC
TRBV5-6	.	TRBJ1-5	.	CASSTGTIYSNQPQHF	TGTGCCAGCAGCACCGGGACAATATATAGCAATCAGCCCCAGCATTTT
TRBV5-8	.	TRBJ1-2	TRBD1	CASRAVLRGHLGGYTF	TGTGCCAGCAGAGCTGTTTTAAGGGGGCACTTGGGGGGCTACACCTTC
TRBV10-1	.	TRBJ1-2	.	CASGSSRYYGYTF	TGCGCCAGCGGGTCCTCGAGGTACTATGGCTACACCTTC
TRBV4-2	once	TRBJ1-4	TRBD1	CASSRPRDSEKLFF	TGTGCCAGCAGTCGACCCCGGGACAGTGAAAAACTGTTTTTT
TRBV6-6	.	TRBJ1-4	.	CASSYGEKLFF	TGTGCCAGCAGTTATGGTGAAAAACTGTTTTTT
TRBV12-5	.	TRBJ1-2	TRBD1	CASGKDRGRHYGYTF	TGTGCTAGTGGCAAGGACAGGGGTCGGCACTATGGCTACACCTTC
TRBV13	.	TRBJ1-1	.	CATKGQNTEAFF	TGTGCCACCAAAGGTCAGAACACTGAAGCTTTCTTT
TRBV10-2	few	TRBJ1-2	.	CASSEVGVYGYTF	TGCGCCAGCAGTGAGGTGGGGGTGTATGGCTACACCTTC
TRBV30	.	TRBJ2-7	TRBD1	CAWTQGAYPNHEQYF	TGTGCCTGGACCCAGGGGGCCTACCCTAACCACGAGCAGTACTTC
TRBV4-1	.	TRBJ2-3	TRBD2	CASSHPGRTSGGAGSADTQYF	TGCGCCAGCAGCCACCCCGGAAGGACTAGCGGGGGGGCAGGGAGCGCAGATACGCAGTATTTT
TRBV5-6	.	TRBJ2-3	.	CASSLDTGGATDTQYF	TGTGCCAGCAGCTTAGATACAGGGGGGGCCACAGATACGCAGTATTTT
TRBV19	.	TRBJ1-2	.	CASNNLDLGYTF	TGTGCCAGTAATAATTTGGACTTGGGCTACACCTTC
TRBV19	.	TRBJ1-1	TRBD1	CASTRGTGSNTEAFF	TGTGCCAGTACGCGCGGGACAGGGTCGAACACTGAAGCTTTCTTT
TRBV20-1	.	TRBJ1-4	.	CSAWDMKLFF	TGCAGTGCTTGGGACATGAAACTGTTTTTT
TRBV30	.	TRBJ1-2	TRBD1	CAWVRQGIQSYGYTF	TGTGCCTGGGTAAGACAGGGTATCCAGAGCTATGGCTACACCTTC
TRBV5-6	once	TRBJ1-4	.	CVSSSGTGVEKLFF	TGTGTCAGCAGCTCCGGGACGGGGGTTGAAAAACTGTTTTTT
TRBV7-8	.	TRBJ2-7	.	CASSLWESSNTYEQYF	TGTGCCAGCAGCCTCTGGGAGAGTAGCAACACCTACGAGCAGTACTTC
TRBV10-3	.	TRBJ2-1	.	CAISDGGNEQFF	TGTGCCATCAGTGATGGGGGAAATGAGCAGTTCTTC
TRBV27	.	TRBJ2-5	TRBD1	CASSPQDRPQETQYF	TGTGCCAGCAGTCCGCAGGACAGGCCCCAAGAGACCCAGTACTTC
TRBV19	.	TRBJ1-1	.	CASTPGHNTEAFF	TGTGCCAGTACGCCCGGCCACAACACTGAAGCTTTCTTT
TRBV11-2	once	TRBJ2-1	TRBD2	CASSESGGPPSEQFF	TGTGCCAGCAGCGAAAGCGGGGGGCCCCCTAGTGAGCAGTTCTTC
TRBV7-9	once	TRBJ2-7	.	CASSRSSYEQYF	TGTGCCAGCAGCCGTAGCTCCTACGAGCAGTACTTC
TRBV7-9	hyperexpanded	TRBJ1-1	.	CASSLGGTENTEAFF	TGTGCCAGCAGCTTAGGCGGGACGGAGAACACTGAAGCTTTCTTT
TRBV9	.	TRBJ1-4	.	CASSPHDSEGEKLFF	TGTGCCAGCAGCCCACACGACAGTGAGGGCGAAAAACTGTTTTTT
TRBV11-3	.	TRBJ2-1	TRBD2	CASSIRTSGDNEQFF	TGTGCCAGCAGCATCCGGACTAGCGGGGACAATGAGCAGTTCTTC
TRBV27	.	TRBJ2-7	TRBD1	CASSSGQGYPYEQYF	TGTGCCAGCAGTTCGGGACAGGGCTATCCCTACGAGCAGTACTTC
TRBV5-5	.	TRBJ1-2	.	CASSLLAGGYGYTF	TGTGCCAGCAGCTTGTTAGCGGGGGGCTATGGCTACACCTTC
TRBV7-3	.	TRBJ2-7	TRBD1	CASSWTGGYEQYF	TGTGCCAGCAGCTGGACAGGGGGCTACGAGCAGTACTTC
TRBV7-2	.	TRBJ1-1	TRBD1	CASSPRDRAFTEAFF	TGTGCCAGCAGCCCCCGGGACAGGGCCTTCACTGAAGCTTTCTTT
TRBV7-8	once	TRBJ1-2	.	CASSLGQELNYGYTF	TGTGCCAGCAGCTTAGGTCAGGAACTAAACTATGGCTACACCTTC
TRBV4-2	.	TRBJ2-7	TRBD2	CASSQEGGGGGIYEQYF	TGTGCCAGCAGCCAAGAGGGAGGCGGGGGGGGCATATACGAGCAGTACTTC
TRBV7-9	.	TRBJ1-2	TRBD1	CASSFGTGGFYGYTF	TGTGCCAGCAGCTTCGGGACAGGGGGATTCTATGGCTACACCTTC
TRBV5-6	.	TRBJ2-7	TRBD1	CASSFGQGDHEQYF	TGTGCCAGCAGCTTCGGACAGGGGGACCACGAGCAGTACTTC
TRBV5-1	.	TRBJ2-2	.	CASSLGDSPTGELFF	TGCGCCAGCAGCTTGGGAGACTCACCTACCGGGGAGCTGTTTTTT
TRBV5-4	.	TRBJ2-2	.	CASSLPSNTGELFF	TGTGCCAGCAGCTTGCCCAGCAACACCGGGGAGCTGTTTTTT
TRBV29-1	.	TRBJ2-7	TRBD1	CSVEKGQGSYEQYF	TGCAGCGTTGAAAAGGGACAGGGGTCCTACGAGCAGTACTTC
TRBV10-3	.	TRBJ1-5	.	CAISDRQNLPNQPQHF	TGTGCCATCAGTGACCGCCAGAATCTTCCTAATCAGCCCCAGCATTTT
TRBV5-4	.	TRBJ2-1	.	CAWTGTPFNEQFF	TGTGCCTGGACCGGGACCCCGTTTAATGAGCAGTTCTTC
TRBV6-5	once	TRBJ2-1	.	CASSYQGPYNEQFF	TGTGCCAGCAGTTACCAGGGACCCTACAATGAGCAGTTCTTC
TRBV4-1	.	TRBJ1-2	.	CASSHLQGNYYGYTF	TGCGCCAGCAGCCACTTACAGGGTAACTACTATGGCTACACCTTC
TRBV5-6	.	TRBJ2-4	.	CASSLVEPLAKNIQYF	TGTGCCAGCAGCTTGGTGGAACCTCTAGCCAAAAACATTCAGTACTTC
TRBV7-3	.	TRBJ2-1	TRBD2	CASSFRALAGGPPSSNEQFF	TGTGCCAGCAGCTTCCGTGCCTTAGCGGGGGGACCCCCCTCGAGCAATGAGCAGTTCTTC
TRBV5-1	.	TRBJ2-3	.	CASSDTSTDTQYF	TGCGCCAGCTCAGATACTAGCACAGATACGCAGTATTTT
TRBV10-3	.	TRBJ1-3	TRBD1	CAISELPDRVSGNTIYF	TGTGCCATCAGTGAACTCCCTGACAGGGTCTCTGGAAACACCATATATTTT
TRBV27	.	TRBJ2-7	.	CASSMLSYEQYF	TGTGCCAGCAGTATGCTTTCTTACGAGCAGTACTTC
TRBV5-1	.	TRBJ2-5	TRBD2	CASSPAGGPHGETQYF	TGCGCCAGCAGCCCGGCGGGGGGGCCACATGGGGAGACCCAGTACTTC